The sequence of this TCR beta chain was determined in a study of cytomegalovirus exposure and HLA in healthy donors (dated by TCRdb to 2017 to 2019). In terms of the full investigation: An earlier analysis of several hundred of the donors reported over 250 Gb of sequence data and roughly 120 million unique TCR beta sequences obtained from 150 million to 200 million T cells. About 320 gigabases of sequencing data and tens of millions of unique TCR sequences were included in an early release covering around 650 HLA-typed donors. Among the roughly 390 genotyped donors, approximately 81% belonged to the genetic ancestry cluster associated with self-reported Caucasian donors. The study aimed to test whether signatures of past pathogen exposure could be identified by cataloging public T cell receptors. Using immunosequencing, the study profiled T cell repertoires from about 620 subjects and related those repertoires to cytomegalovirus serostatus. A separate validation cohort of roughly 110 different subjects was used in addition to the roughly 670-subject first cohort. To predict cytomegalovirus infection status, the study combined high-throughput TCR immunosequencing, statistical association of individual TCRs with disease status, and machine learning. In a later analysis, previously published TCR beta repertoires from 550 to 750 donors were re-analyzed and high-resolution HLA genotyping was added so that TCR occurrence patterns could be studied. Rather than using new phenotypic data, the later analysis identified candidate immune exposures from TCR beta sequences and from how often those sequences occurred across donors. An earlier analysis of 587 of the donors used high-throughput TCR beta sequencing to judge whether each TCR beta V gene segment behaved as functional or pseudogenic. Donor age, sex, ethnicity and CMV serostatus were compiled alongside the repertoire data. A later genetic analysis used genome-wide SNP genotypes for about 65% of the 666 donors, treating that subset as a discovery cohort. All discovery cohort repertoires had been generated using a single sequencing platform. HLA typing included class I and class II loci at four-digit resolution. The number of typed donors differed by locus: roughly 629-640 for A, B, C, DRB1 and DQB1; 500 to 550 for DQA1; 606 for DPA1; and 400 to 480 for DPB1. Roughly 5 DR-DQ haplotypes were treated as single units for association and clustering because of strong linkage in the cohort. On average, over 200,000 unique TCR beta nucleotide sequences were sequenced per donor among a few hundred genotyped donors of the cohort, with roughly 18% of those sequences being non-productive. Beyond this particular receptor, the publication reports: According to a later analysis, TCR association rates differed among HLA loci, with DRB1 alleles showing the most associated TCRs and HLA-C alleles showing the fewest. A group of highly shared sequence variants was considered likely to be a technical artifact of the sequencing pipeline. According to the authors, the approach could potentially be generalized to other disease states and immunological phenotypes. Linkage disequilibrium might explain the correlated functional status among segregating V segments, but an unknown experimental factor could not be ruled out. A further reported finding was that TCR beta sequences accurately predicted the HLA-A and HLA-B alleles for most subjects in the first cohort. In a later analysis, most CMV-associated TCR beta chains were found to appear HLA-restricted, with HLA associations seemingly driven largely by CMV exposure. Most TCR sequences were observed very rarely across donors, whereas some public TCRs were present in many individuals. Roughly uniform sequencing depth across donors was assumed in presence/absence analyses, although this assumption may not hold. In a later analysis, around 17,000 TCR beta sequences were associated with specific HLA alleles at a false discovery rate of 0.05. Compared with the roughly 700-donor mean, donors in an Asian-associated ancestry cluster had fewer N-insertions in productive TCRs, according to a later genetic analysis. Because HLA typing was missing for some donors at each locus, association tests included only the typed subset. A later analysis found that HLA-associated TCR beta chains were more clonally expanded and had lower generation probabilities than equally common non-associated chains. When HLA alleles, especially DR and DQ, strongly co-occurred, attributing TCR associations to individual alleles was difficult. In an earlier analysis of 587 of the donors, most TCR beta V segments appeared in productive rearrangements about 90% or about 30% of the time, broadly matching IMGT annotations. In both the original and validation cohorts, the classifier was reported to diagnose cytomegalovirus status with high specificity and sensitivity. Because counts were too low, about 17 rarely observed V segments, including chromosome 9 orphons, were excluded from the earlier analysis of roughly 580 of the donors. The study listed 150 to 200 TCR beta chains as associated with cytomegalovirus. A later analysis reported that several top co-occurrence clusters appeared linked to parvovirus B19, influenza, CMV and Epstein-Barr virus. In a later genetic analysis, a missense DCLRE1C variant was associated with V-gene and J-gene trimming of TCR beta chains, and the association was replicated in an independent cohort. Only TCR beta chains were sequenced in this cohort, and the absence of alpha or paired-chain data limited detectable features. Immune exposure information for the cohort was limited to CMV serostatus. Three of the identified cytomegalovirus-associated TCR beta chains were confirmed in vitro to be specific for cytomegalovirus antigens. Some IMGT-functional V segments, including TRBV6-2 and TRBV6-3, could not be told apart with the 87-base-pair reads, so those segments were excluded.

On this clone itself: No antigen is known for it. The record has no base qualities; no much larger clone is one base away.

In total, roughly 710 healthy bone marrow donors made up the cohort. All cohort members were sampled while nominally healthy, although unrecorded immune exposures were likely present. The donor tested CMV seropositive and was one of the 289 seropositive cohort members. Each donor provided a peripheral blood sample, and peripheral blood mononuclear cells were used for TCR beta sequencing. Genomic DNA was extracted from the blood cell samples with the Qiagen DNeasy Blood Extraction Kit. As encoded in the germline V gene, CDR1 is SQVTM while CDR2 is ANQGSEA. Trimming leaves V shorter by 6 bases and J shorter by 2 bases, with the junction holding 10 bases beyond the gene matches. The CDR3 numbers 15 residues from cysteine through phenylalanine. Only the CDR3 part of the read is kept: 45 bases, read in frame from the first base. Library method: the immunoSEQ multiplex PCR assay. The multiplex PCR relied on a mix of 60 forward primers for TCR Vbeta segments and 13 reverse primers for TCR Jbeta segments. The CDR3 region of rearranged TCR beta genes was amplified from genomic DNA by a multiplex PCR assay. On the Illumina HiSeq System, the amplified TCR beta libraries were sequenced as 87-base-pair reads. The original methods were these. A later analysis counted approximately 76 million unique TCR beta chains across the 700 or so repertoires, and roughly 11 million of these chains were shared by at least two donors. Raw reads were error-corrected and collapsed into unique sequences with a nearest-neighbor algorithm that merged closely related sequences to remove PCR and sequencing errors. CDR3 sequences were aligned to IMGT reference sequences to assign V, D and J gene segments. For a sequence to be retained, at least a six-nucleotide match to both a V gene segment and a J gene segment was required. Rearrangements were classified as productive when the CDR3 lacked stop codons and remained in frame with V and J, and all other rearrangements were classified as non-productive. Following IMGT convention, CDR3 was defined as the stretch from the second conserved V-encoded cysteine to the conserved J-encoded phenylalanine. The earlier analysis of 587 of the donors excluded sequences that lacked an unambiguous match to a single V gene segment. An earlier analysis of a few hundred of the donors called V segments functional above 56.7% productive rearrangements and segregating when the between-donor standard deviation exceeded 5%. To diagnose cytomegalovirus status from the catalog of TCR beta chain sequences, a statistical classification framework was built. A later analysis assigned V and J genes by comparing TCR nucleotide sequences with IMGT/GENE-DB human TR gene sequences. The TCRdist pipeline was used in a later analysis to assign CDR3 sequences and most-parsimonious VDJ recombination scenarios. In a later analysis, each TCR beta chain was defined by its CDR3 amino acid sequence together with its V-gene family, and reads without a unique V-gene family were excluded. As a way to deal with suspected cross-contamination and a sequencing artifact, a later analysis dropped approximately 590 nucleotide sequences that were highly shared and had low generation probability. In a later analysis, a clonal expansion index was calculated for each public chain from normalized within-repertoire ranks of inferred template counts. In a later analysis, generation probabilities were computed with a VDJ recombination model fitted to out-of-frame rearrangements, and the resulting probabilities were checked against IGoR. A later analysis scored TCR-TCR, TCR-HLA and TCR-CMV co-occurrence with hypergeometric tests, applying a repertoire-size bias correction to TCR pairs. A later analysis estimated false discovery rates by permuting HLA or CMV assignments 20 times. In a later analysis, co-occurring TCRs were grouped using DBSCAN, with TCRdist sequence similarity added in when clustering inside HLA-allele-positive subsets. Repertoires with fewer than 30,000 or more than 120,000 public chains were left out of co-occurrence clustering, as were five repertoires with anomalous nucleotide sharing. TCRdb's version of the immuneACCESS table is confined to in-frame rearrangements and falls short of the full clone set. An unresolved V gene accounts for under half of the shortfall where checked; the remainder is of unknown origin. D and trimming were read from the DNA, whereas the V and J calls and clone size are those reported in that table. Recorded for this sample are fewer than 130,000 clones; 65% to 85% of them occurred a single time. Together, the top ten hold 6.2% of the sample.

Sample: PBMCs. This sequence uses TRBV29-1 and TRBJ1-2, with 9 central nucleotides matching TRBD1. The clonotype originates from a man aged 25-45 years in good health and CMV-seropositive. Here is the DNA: TGCAGCGTAGGAACCCCGGGACAGGGAAACTATGGCTACACCTTC. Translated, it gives CSVGTPGQGNYGYTF.